This entry is about one TCR beta chain. Its antigen remains unidentified. No base quality values were provided; no much bigger clone lies one nucleotide off. The sample belongs to a study of graft-versus-host responses after intestinal transplantation (dated by TCRdb to about 2021). Broadly, across the study: Recipients received multivisceral, liver-intestinal, or isolated intestinal transplants. Every recipient was given anti-thymocyte globulin induction, then maintenance tacrolimus and steroids for 2 to 4 years. After intestinal transplantation, graft-versus-host and host-versus-graft alloreactive T cell clones in the graft, circulation and bone marrow were tracked using bulk TCR-beta CDR3 sequencing. Alloreactive clones were identified by sequencing pre-transplant mixed lymphocyte reaction products and comparing these products with unstimulated pre-transplant donor and recipient T cells. The cohort enrolled about 23 intestinal transplant recipients, one of whom was a retransplant, and a few patients without pretransplant specimens were excluded. Donor T cell macrochimerism was defined as a peak of at least 4% donor T cells among recipient peripheral blood mononuclear cells. Samples from a few later patients were sequenced in-house on an Illumina MiSeq with MiXCR processing rather than by the commercial service. The research as a whole found: Peak levels of circulating GvH clones were associated with declines in HvG clones early after transplant. Conclusions were limited by the relatively low number and heterogeneity of intestinal transplant patients. High GvH to HvG T cell clonal ratios were observed in the allografts of patients with donor T cell macrochimerism. GvH clones turned up in recipient bone marrow, with some appearing earlier in ileal mucosa or blood, a pattern consistent with an intestinal mucosal origin.

Library construction relied on the immunoSEQ multiplex PCR assay. For most patients, genomic DNA was isolated using the Qiagen DNeasy Blood and Tissue Kit and was shipped frozen to Adaptive Biotechnologies for TCR sequencing. For most patients, high-throughput TCR-beta CDR3 sequencing of genomic DNA was performed by Adaptive Biotechnologies. As for how the authors treated the data: Adaptive's ImmunoSEQ software was the source of the TCR sequencing data for approximately 18 patients, while a few other patients were processed with MiXCR and VDJtools. CD4 versus CD8 sorting errors were corrected by removing sequences found in both subsets at a frequency ratio below 5:1. CDR3 nucleotide sequences shared by donor and recipient were removed because the origin of these sequences could not be assigned. At least 2-fold expansion over unstimulated cells and a minimum CFSE-low frequency of 0.002% (template counts) or 0.001% (read counts) were required for clones to be classified as alloreactive. Clones detected in sequenced pre-transplant spleen, lymph node, or MLR CFSE-low populations of the donor or recipient were defined as mappable. The cumulative frequency of alloreactive clones was calculated as a percentage of all sequences, weighted by copy number. The table was pulled from immuneACCESS by TCRdb, which kept in-frame rearrangements only. Such tables lose some clones; where checked, under half of the loss comes from unresolved V genes, and the rest has no known cause. Clone size and V and J calls were adopted from that table, with D and trimming inferred from the DNA. The sample includes around 88,000 clones, with roughly four fifths observed a single time. The ten largest account for about a sixth of the sample.

Including the terminal cysteine and phenylalanine, the CDR3 comprises 13 residues. Only the CDR3 part of the read is kept: 39 bases, read in frame from the first base. Trimming removed 0 bases from V and 5 bases from J; the gene matches leave 1 base unexplained. Based on the germline V gene, the CDR1 and CDR2 sequences are MNHEY and SVGAGI. The time point label corresponds to: cells obtained before transplantation from donor or recipient. CD3+CD4+ and CD3+CD8+ populations were FACS-sorted from unstimulated pre-transplant donor and recipient cells taken from spleen or lymph nodes. The TCR originated in a human donor who received an intestinal transplant. The source material was unstimulated CD8+ T cells sorted from spleen or lymph node cells, sampled before intestinal transplant. Rearrangement joined TRBV6-5 to TRBJ2-7, and 7 junctional nucleotides match TRBD2. CDR3 loop: CASSYSGGNEQYF. In nucleotides, the sequence is TGTGCCAGCAGTTACTCGGGGGGGAACGAGCAGTACTTC.